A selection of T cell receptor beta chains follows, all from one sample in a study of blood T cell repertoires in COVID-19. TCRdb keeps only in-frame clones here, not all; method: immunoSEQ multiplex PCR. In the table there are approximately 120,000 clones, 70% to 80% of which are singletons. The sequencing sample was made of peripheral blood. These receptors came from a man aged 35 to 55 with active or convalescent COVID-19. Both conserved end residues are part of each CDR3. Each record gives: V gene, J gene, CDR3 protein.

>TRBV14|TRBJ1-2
CASSLDGGPPSGGYTF
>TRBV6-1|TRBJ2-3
CASSEGGRGRDTQYF
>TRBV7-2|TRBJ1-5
CASSFAPSGNQPQHF
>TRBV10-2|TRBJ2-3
CASRAGSTDTQYF
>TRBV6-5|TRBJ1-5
CASSYRGGQPQHF
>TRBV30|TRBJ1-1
CAWTGGKTEAFF
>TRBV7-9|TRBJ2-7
CASSLGGVSYEQYF
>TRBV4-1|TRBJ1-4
CASSQGPQTGFNEKLFF
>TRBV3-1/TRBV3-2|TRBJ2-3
CASSLLAGGLSTDTQYF
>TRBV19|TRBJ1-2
CASSITGGRLKDGYTF
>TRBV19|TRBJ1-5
CASSEFGGLGNQPQHF
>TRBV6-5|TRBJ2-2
CASSSLGNTGELFF
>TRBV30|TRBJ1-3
CAWSVQAGNTIYF
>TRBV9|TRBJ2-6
CASSVEAAITSGANVLTF
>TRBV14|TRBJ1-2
CASSPPGGGYGYTF
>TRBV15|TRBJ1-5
CATSREGQGAGSNQPQHF
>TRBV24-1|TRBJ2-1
CATSDWGGSAPNEQFF
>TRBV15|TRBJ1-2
CATSRETGNYGYTF
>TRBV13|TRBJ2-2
CASSQPAGGTGELFF
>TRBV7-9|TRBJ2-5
CASSREGWGETQYF
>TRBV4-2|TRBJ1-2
CASSQTGGSSNGYTF
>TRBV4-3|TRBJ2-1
CASSQDLSPTSASIGFF
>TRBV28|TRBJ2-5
CASRVMIGQEQETQYF
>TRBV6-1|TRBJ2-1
CASSVTSGGGLGEQFF
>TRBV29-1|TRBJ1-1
CSGHRTVTNTEAFF
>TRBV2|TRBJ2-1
CASRARTSGLRSYNEQFF
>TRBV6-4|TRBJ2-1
CASSEGLAGDEQFF
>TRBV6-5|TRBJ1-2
CASSYSVAGGYTF
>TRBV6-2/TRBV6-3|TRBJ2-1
CASSSPGGFNNEQFF
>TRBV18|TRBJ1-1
CASSPGGGAEAFF
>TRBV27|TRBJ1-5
CASSWAGAEPQHF
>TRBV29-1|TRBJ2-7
CSVDWTGLGEQYF
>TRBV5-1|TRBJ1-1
CASSLRGLNTEAFF
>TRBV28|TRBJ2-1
CASSPYGWLLDEQFF
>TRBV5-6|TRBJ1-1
CASSSSGTMNTEAFF
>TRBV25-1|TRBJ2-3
CASSGIGRGATDTQYF
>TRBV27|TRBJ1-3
CASRRSTGGERGAGNTIYF
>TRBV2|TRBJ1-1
CASVKWGGLNTEAFF
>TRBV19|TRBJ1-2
CASSATGDRPGYTF
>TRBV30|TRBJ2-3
CAWSGNPGLAESTDTQYF
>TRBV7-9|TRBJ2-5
CASSLSESSGRSYQETQYF
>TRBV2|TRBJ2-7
CASSEAPVESYEQYF
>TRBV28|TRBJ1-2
CASSQPLFLDRSNYGYTF
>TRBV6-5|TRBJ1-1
CASMEHDRDTEAFF
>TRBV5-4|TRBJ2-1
CASSLAMGTGSGNEQFF
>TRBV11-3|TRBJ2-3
CASSIDSNTDTQYF
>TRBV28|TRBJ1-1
CASSSKRGRTEAFF
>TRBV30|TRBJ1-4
CAWTAVQGREKLFF
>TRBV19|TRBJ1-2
CASSIASRGYTF
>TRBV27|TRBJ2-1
CASSPLRLAGGPNEQFF
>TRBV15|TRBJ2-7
CATSRDRGSYEQYF
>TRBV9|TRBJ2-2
CASTVIPGLGDTGELFF
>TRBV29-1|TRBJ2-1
CSAADRGVNEQFF
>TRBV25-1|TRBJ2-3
CASSESGDIGRDTQYF
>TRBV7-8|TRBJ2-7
CASSLSPSAYEQYF
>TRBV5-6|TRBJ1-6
CASSLDPVRMDNSPLHF
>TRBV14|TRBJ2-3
CASSQDWGLAGVSGTDTQYF
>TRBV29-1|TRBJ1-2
CSVDSRRQKPQGYTF